These T cell receptor beta chains were read from a single sample in a study of shared clonotypes between healthy human individuals. The table came from immunoSEQ multiplex PCR; TCRdb's copy has only in-frame clones and leaves some out. The sample has about 2 million clones, 90% to 95% seen once. Sequenced input: naive CD4+ T cells sorted from blood. These receptors all come from a man younger than 35 in good health. The CDR3 runs from the conserved cysteine through the conserved F or W. The D gene is left open where the match is weak. Where a row states a size, it is once, few, many or the class of an expanded clone; other rows omit it.

len,d_gene,v_gene,abundance,j_gene,CDR3nt,CDR3aa
16,TRBD1,TRBV4-1,-,TRBJ1-4,TGCGCCAGCAGCCAAGGCAGGGGGCGTTCTAATGAAAAACTGTTTTTT,CASSQGRGRSNEKLFF
13,-,TRBV7-9,-,TRBJ1-1,TGTGCCAGTACCCGGGGGGGCGCTTCTGAAGCTTTCTTT,CASTRGGASEAFF
14,TRBD2,TRBV18,-,TRBJ2-5,TGTGCCAGCTCACCACAGGGACTAGGAGAGACCCAGTACTTC,CASSPQGLGETQYF
12,TRBD1,TRBV6-1,-,TRBJ1-1,TGTGCCAGCTGCACAGGGGTGGCTGAAGCTTTCTTT,CASCTGVAEAFF
16,TRBD2,TRBV6-6,-,TRBJ2-3,TGTGCCAGCAGTTACCCCGGACTAGCGGGGTCAGATACGCAGTATTTT,CASSYPGLAGSDTQYF
17,-,TRBV5-8,-,TRBJ1-4,TGTGCCAGCAGCTTACCCGTGGGGACTTCAACTAATGAAAAACTGTTTTTT,CASSLPVGTSTNEKLFF
15,-,TRBV11-2,-,TRBJ2-2,TGTGCCAGCAGCTTAGAGGGAATGGACACCGGGGAGCTGTTTTTT,CASSLEGMDTGELFF
13,-,TRBV7-2,-,TRBJ1-5,TGTGCCAGCAGCTTAGTGGATCGCCAGCCCCAGCATTTT,CASSLVDRQPQHF
15,TRBD1,TRBV6-5,-,TRBJ1-2,TGTGCCAGCACCAAGACAGGGGGCGTGAGTAAGGGCTACACCTTC,CASTKTGGVSKGYTF
13,-,TRBV28,-,TRBJ1-1,TGTGCCAGCAGTGACCCGACCCGCACTGAAGCTTTCTTT,CASSDPTRTEAFF
14,-,TRBV28,-,TRBJ1-5,TGTGCCAGCAGTAGTACAGGACTCAATCAGCCCCAGCATTTT,CASSSTGLNQPQHF
17,TRBD2,TRBV13,-,TRBJ2-1,TGTGCCAGCAGCCATTTACCGGGACTAGCGGAAACCAATGAGCAGTTCTTC,CASSHLPGLAETNEQFF
14,-,TRBV5-6,-,TRBJ2-5,TGTGCCAGCAGCCCCCGGACCGTAAAAGAGACCCAGTACTTC,CASSPRTVKETQYF
14,-,TRBV2,-,TRBJ2-2,TGTGCCAGCAGCCGCGGACCATTAACCGGGGAGCTGTTTTTT,CASSRGPLTGELFF
14,TRBD1,TRBV19,-,TRBJ1-2,TGTGCCAGTAGTATCGCACAGGGGCCCTATGGCTACACCTTC,CASSIAQGPYGYTF
17,TRBD1,TRBV7-2,-,TRBJ1-2,TGTGCCAGCAGCTTTCCAGACAGGGGGAGTGCTAACTATGGCTACACCTTC,CASSFPDRGSANYGYTF
15,TRBD2,TRBV9,-,TRBJ2-2,TGTGCCAGCAGCCGGGCGGGAGAACACACCGGGGAGCTGTTTTTT,CASSRAGEHTGELFF
16,TRBD2,TRBV14,few,TRBJ2-3,TGTGCCAGCAGCCTCTTAGCGGGGGGCCGCACAGATACGCAGTATTTT,CASSLLAGGRTDTQYF